The entry below describes one T cell receptor beta chain. Antigen unknown. Total RNA amounts of at least 6 micrograms were extracted per sample. V dropped 4 bases and J dropped 5; count of bases not matched to a gene: 10. Per the germline V gene, CDR1 is SGHVS and CDR2 is FQNEAQ. The CDR3 has 16 amino acids. Primed by a sample-barcoded 5' primer and a J-beta primer mix, a second PCR proceeded for 7 to 11 cycles. Via MiXCR, TCRdb re-called the 5' RACE reads, giving one row per CDR3 protein. Of around 1,900,000 distinct CDR3 sequences in the sample, roughly 43% were seen once. This sample was included in a study of blood T cells in healthy people across ages. Study-wide results and limits: Percentage of naive T cells showed a strong correlation with TCR beta diversity.

The chain links TRBV7-8 to TRBJ2-2; TRBD1 aligns across 7 bases. The sample comprised blood. The TCR originated in a human donor in good health. The CDR3: CASSSHRGLRTGELFF. CDR3 sequence (DNA): TGTGCCAGCAGCTCCCACAGGGGATTAAGAACCGGGGAGCTGTTTTTT.